The source of this T cell receptor beta chain is a study of molecular identifiers for immune sequencing clone quantification. The sample holds a few counts of this clonotype. The junction and the germline gene differ at one end; a read error may be behind it. The CDR3 loop spans 17 amino acids. CDR1 and CDR2 from the germline V gene are ENHRY and SYGVKD. Each CDR3 protein gets one entry after TCRdb re-called the PCR reads with MiXCR. Of over 85,000 distinct CDR3 sequences in the sample, around 20% were seen once. This TCR was sampled from a human donor in good health. Some libraries in this study had Jurkat cell RNA spiked in. The source material was naive CD8+ T cells from blood, with Jurkat cell RNA spiked in. As for subset: FACS-sorted CD8+CD4-CCR7+CD45RA+ naive T cells. The gene calls are TRBV10-3 and TRBJ2-2; TRBD1 or TRBD2 may be the D gene (5 bases each). The CDR3 sequence is CAISEEVGHLNTGELLF. The CDR3 DNA sequence: TGTGCCATCAGTGAGGAGGTTGGACACTTGAACACCGGGGAGCTGCTTTTT.